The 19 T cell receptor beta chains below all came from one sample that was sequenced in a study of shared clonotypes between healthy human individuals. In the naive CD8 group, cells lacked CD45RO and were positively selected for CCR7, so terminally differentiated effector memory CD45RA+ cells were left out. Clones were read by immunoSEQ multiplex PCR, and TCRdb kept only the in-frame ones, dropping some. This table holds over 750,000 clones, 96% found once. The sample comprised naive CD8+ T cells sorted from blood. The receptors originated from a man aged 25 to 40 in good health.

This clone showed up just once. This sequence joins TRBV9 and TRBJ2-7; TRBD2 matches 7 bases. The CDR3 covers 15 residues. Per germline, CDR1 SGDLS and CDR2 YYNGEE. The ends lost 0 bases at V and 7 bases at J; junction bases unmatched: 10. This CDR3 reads CASSVGSPQREEQYF. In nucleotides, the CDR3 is TGTGCCAGCAGCGTAGGTTCCCCCCAGCGGGAAGAGCAGTACTTC.

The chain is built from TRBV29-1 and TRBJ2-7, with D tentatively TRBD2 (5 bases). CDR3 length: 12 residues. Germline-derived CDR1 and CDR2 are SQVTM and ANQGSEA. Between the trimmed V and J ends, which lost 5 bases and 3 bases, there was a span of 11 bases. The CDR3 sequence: CSVLASHYEQYF. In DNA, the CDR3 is TGCAGCGTTCTAGCTTCCCACTACGAGCAGTACTTC.

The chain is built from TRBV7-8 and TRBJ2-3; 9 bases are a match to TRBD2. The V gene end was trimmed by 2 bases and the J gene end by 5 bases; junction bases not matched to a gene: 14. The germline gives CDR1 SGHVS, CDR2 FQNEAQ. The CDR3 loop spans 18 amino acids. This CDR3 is CASSLSHKAGGLGDTQYF. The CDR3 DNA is TGTGCCAGCAGCTTATCCCACAAGGCGGGAGGGCTCGGAGATACGCAGTATTTT.

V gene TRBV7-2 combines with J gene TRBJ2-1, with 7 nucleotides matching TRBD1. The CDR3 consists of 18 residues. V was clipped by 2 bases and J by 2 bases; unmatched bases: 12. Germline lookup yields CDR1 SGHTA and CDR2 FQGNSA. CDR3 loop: CASSLSRTGTATYNEQFF. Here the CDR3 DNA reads TGTGCCAGCAGCTTAAGCCGCACCGGGACAGCTACCTACAATGAGCAGTTCTTC.

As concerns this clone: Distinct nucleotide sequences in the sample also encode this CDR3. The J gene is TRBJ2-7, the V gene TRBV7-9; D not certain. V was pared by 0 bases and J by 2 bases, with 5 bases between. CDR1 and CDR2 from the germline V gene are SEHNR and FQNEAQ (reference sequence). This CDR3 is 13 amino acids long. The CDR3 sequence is CASSLAGTYEQYF. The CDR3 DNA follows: TGTGCCAGCAGCTTAGCAGGCACCTACGAGCAGTACTTC.

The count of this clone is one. For the CDR3, the DNA is TGTGCCAGCAGCTTAGGTCGACGGGACAGGGGCATCAATGAGCAGTTCTTC. Translating it yields CASSLGRRDRGINEQFF. The chain combines TRBV11-2 with TRBJ2-1; 10 bases fit TRBD1. The CDR3 is 17 residues long. Germline V CDR1 and CDR2: SGHAT, FQNNGV. Trimming took 1 base from V and 6 from J; bases not matched to a gene: 9.

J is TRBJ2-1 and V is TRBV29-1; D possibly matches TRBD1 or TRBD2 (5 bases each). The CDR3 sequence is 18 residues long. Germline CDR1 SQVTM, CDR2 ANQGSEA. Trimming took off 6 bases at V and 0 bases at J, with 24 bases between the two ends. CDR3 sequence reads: CSVAGTPIASGSYNEQFF. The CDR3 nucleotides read TGCAGCGTCGCCGGGACGCCCATCGCGTCGGGCTCCTACAATGAGCAGTTCTTC.

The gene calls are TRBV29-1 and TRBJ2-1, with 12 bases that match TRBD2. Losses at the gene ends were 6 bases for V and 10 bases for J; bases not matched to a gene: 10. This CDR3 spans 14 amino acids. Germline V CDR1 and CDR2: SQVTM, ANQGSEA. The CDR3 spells CSVAGLAGLREQFF. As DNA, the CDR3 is TGCAGCGTGGCTGGACTAGCGGGACTCAGGGAGCAGTTCTTC.

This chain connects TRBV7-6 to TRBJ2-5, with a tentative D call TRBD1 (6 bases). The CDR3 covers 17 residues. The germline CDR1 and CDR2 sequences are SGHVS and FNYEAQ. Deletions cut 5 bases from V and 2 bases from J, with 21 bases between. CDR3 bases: TGTGCCAGCAGCAAAAATCCGACCGGGACACTGCAAGAGACCCAGTACTTC. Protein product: CASSKNPTGTLQETQYF.

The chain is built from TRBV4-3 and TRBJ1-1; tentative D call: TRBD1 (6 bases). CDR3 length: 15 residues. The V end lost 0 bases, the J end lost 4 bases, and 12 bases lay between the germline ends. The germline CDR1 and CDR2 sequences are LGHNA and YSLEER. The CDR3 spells CASSQDRGGSTEAFF. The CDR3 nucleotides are TGCGCCAGCAGCCAAGATCGAGGGGGGAGCACTGAAGCTTTCTTT.

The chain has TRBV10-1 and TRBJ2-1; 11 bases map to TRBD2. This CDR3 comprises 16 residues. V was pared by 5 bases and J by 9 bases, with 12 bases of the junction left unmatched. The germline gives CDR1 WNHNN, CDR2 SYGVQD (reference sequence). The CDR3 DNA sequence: TGCGCCAGCAGTTCTGGACTAGCGGGTGGGACGTTTGAGCAGTTCTTC. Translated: CASSSGLAGGTFEQFF.

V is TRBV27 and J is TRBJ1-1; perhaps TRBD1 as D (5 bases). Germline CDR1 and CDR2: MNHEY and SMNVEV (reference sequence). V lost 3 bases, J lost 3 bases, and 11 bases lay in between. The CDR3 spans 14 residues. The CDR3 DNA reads TGTGCCAGCAGTTTTAGGACATCCTACACTGAAGCTTTCTTT. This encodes CASSFRTSYTEAFF.

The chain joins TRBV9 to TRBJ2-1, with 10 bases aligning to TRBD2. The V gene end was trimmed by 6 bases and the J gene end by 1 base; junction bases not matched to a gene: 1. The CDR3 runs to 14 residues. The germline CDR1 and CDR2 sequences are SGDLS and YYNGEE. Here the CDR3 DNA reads TGTGCCAGCACTAGCGGGGGTTCCTACAATGAGCAGTTCTTC. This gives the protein CASTSGGSYNEQFF.

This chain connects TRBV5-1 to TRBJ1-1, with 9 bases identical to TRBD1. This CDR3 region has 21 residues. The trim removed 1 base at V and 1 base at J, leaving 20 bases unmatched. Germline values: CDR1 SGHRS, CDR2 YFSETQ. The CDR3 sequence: CASSLPPWRGQGKNRNTEAFF. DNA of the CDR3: TGCGCCAGCAGCTTGCCCCCGTGGCGAGGACAGGGGAAAAATAGGAACACTGAAGCTTTCTTT.

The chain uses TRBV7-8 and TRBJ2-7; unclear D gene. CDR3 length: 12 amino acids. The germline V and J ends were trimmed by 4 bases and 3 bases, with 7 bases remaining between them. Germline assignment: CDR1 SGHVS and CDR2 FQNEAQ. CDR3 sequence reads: CASSSKYYEQYF. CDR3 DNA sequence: TGTGCCAGCAGCTCAAAATACTACGAGCAGTACTTC.

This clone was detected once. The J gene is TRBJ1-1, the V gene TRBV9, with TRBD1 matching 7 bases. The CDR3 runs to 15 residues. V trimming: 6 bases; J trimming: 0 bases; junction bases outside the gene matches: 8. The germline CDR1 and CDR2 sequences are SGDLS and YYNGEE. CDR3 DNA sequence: TGTGCCAGCACAAGGGGGCAGGGCTTGAACACTGAAGCTTTCTTT. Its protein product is CASTRGQGLNTEAFF.

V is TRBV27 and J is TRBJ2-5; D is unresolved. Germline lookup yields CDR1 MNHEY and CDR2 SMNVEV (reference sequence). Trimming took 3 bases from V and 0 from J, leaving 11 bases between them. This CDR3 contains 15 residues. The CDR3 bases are TGTGCCAGCAGTTTCTACTGGACGTACCAAGAGACCCAGTACTTC. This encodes CASSFYWTYQETQYF.

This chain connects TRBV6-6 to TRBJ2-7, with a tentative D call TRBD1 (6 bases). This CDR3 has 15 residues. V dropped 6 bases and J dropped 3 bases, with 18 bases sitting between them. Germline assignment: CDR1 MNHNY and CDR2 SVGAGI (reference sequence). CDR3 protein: CASSRDILEVYEQYF. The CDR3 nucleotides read TGTGCCAGCAGCAGGGACATCCTAGAGGTCTACGAGCAGTACTTC.

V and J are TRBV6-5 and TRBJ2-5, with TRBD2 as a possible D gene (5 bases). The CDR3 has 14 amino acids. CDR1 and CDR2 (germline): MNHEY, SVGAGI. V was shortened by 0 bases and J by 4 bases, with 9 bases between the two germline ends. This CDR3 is CASSYSAGVETQYF. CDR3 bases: TGTGCCAGCAGTTACTCGGCCGGGGTAGAGACCCAGTACTTC.